This T cell receptor (beta chain) appears in the sequencing data of a study of long-term antiretroviral therapy in people with HIV. CDR1 and CDR2 (germline): MNHEY, SMNVEV (reference sequence). Trimming stripped 6 bases from V and 0 bases from J, with 10 bases between. CDR3 length equals 14 residues. Participants with HIV, all of them, were treated in the United States. Findings and limits, study-wide: HIV repertoires spanned narrower CDR3 length ranges than controls. Information on adherence to ART, viral resistance or therapy changes was unavailable. Diversity remained lower than transplant donor controls, even though it increased after ART.

Notes on this clone: The antigen is not known.

Version v3.0 of the immunoSEQ assay was performed at survey level. Sequencing used immunoSEQ multiplex PCR; TCRdb keeps in-frame clones, though not all of them. The data show about 24,000 clones, around 79% seen once. The TCR sequence derives from a woman aged 35 to 49 with HIV. V is TRBV27 and J is TRBJ2-3; D not certain. The specimen comprised unsorted PBMCs, sampled 1.2 years after starting antiretroviral therapy. CDR3 sequence reads: CASRGLPSTDTQYF. In DNA, the CDR3 is TGTGCCAGCAGAGGGCTACCTAGCACAGATACGCAGTATTTT.